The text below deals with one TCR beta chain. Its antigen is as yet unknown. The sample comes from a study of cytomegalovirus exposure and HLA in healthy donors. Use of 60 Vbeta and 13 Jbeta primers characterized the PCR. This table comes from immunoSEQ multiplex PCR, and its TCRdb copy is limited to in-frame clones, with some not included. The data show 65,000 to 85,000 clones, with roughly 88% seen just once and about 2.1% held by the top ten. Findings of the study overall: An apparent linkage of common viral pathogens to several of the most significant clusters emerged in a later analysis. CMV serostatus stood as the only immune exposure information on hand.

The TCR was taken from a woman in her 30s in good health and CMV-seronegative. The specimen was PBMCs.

In nucleotides, the CDR3 is TGTGCTAGTGGTTTGGTATCCGGGGGAAGCGAGCAGTACTTC. Translation gives CASGLVSGGSEQYF. This rearrangement joins TRBV12-5 to TRBJ2-7; D is perhaps TRBD2 (6 bases). The CDR3 consists of 14 residues. Germline CDR1 and CDR2: LGHNT and FRNRAP. Trimming left V 0 bases short and J 6 bases short, with 12 bases between.